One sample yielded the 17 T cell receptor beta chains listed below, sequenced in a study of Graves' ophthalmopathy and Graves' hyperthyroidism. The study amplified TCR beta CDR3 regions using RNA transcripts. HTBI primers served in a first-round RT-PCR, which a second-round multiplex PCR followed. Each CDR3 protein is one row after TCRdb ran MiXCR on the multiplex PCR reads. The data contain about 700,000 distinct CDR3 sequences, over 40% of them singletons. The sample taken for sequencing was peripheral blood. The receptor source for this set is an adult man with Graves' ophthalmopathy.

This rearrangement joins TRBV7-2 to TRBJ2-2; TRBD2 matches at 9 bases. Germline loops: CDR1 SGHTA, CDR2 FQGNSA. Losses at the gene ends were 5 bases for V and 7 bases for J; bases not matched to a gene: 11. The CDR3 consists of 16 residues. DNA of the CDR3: TGTGCCAGCAGCCCCTTGCGGGAGGGCCGAGGCGGGGAGCTGTTTTTT. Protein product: CASSPLREGRGGELFF.

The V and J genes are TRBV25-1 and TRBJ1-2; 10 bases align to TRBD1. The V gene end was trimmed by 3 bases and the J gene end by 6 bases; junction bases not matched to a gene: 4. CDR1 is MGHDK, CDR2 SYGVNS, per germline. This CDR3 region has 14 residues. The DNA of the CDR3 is TGTGCCAGCAGTGAGGTGGGGACAGGGGATGGCTACACCTTC. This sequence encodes CASSEVGTGDGYTF.

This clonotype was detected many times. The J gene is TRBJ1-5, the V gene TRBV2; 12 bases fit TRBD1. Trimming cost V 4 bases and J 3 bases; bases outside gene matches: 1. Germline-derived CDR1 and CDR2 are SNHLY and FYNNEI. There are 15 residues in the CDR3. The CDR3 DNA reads TGTGCCAGCAGTGGGGACAGGGGGCACAATCAGCCCCAGCATTTT. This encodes CASSGDRGHNQPQHF.

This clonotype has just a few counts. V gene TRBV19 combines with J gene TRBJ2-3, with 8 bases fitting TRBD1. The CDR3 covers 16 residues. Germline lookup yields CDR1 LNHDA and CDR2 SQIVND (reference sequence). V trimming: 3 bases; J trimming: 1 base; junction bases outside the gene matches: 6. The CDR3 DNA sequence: TGTGCCAGTAGTATTACACCGGGACAGGGCACAGATACGCAGTATTTT. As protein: CASSITPGQGTDTQYF. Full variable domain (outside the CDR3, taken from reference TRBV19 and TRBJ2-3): DGGITQSPKYLFRKEGQNVTLSCEQNLNHDAMYWYRQDPGQGLRLIYYSQIVNDFQKGDIAEGYSVSREKKESFPLTVTSAQKNPTAFYLCASSITPGQGTDTQYFGPGTRLTVL.

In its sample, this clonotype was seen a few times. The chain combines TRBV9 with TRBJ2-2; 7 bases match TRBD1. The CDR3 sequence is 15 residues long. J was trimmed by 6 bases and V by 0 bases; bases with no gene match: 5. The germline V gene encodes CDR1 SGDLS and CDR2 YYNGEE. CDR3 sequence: CASSVEGAGPGELFF. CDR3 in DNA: TGTGCCAGCAGCGTAGAGGGGGCAGGGCCCGGGGAGCTGTTTTTT.

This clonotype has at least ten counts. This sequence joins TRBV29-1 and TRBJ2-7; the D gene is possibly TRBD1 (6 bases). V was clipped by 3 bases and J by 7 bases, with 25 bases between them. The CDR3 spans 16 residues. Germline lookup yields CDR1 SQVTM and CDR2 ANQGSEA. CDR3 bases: TGCAGCGTTGAGGGTTTTGGGTCAGGGGATGAGGATGAGCAGTACTTC. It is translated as CSVEGFGSGDEDEQYF.

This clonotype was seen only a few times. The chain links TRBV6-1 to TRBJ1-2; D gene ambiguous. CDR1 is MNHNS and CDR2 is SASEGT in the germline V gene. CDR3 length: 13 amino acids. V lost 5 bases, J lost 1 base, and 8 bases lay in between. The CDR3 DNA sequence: TGTGCCAGCAGTCGGGATCTTAACTATGGCTACACCTTC. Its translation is CASSRDLNYGYTF.

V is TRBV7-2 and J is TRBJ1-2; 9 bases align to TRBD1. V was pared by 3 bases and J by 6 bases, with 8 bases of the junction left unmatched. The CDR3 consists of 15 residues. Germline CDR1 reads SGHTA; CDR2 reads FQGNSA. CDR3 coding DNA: TGTGCCAGCAGCTTCCCGGACAGGGGCAAGAATGGCTACACCTTC. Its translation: CASSFPDRGKNGYTF.

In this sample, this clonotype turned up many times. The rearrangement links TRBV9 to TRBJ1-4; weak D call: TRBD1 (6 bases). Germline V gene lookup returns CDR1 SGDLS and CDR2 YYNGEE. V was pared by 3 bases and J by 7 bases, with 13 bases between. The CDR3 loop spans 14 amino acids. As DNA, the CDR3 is TGTGCCAGCAGCGGAGGGGGGCTCGGTGAAAAACTGTTTTTT. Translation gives CASSGGGLGEKLFF.

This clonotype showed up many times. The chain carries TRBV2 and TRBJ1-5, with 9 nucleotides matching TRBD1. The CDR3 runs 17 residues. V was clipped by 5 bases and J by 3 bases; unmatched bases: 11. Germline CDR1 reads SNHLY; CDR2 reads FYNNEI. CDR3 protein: CASSNGQGIRSNQPQHF. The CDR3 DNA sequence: TGTGCCAGCAGTAACGGACAGGGGATTAGGTCCAATCAGCCCCAGCATTTT.

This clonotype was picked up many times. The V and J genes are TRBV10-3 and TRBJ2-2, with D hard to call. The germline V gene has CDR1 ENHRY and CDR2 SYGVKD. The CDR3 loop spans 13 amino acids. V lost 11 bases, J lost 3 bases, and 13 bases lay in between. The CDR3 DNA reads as TGTGCCCTTTCGATTAGAGACACCGGGGAGCTGTTTTTT. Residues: CALSIRDTGELFF.

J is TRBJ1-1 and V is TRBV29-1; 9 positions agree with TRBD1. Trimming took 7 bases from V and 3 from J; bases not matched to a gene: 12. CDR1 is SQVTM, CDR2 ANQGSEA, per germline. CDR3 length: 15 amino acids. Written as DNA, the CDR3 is TGCAGCGCGCTAAGGGTGGGACAGGGATACACTGAAGCTTTCTTT. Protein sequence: CSALRVGQGYTEAFF. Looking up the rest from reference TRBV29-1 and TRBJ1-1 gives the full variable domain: SAVISQKPSRDICQRGTSLTIQCQVDSQVTMMFWYRQQPGQSLTLIATANQGSEATYESGFVIDKFPISRPNLTFSTLTVSNMSPEDSSIYLCSALRVGQGYTEAFFGQGTRLTVV.

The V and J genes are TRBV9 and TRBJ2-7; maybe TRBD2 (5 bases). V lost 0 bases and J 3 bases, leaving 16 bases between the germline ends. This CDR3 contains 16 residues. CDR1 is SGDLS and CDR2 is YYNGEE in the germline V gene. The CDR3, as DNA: TGTGCCAGCAGCGTAGACTCCGTAGCGATGGGCTACGAGCAGTACTTC. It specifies CASSVDSVAMGYEQYF.

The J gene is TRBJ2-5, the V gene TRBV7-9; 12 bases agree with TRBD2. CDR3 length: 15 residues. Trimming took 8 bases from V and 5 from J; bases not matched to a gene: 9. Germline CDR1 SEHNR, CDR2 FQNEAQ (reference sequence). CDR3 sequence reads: CASGWTSGAGETQYF. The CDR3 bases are TGTGCCAGCGGCTGGACTAGCGGGGCTGGGGAGACCCAGTACTTC.

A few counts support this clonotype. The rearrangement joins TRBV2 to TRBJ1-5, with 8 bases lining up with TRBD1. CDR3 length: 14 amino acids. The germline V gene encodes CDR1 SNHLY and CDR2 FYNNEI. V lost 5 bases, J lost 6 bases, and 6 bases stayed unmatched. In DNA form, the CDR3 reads TGTGCCAGCAGTCCCGGACAGGGAGCTCAGCCCCAGCATTTT. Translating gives CASSPGQGAQPQHF. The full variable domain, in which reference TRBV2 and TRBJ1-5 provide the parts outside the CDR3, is EPEVTQTPSHQVTQMGQEVILRCVPISNHLYFYWYRQILGQKVEFLVSFYNNEISEKSEIFDDQFSVERPDGSNFTLKIRSTKLEDSAMYFCASSPGQGAQPQHFGDGTRLSIL.

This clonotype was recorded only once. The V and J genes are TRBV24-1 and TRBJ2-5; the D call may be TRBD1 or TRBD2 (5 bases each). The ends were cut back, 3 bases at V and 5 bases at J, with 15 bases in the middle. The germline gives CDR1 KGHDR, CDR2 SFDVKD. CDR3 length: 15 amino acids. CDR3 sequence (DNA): TGTGCCACCAGTGATGCTTCCGGGACCCCGGAGACCCAGTACTTC. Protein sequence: CATSDASGTPETQYF.

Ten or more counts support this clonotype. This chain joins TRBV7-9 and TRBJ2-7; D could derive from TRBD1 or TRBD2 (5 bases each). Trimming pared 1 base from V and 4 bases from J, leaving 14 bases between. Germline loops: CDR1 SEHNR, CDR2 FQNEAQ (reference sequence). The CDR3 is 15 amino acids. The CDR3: CASSLVRGPSYEQYF. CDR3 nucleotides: TGTGCCAGCAGCTTAGTTCGGGGACCCTCTTACGAGCAGTACTTC.